The T cell receptor beta chain described here comes from a study of a mutant IDH1 vaccine in newly diagnosed glioma. Study overall: At week 47 came visit V13, while visit V12 had come at week 35. Study results and caveats: Most patients, approximately 93%, showed vaccine-induced immune responses.

CDR1 and CDR2 (germline): LNHNV, YYDKDF (reference sequence). Trimming took 0 bases from V and 5 from J; bases not matched to a gene: 5. This CDR3 is 15 amino acids long. Assay: immunoSEQ multiplex PCR; the TCRdb copy retains only in-frame clones and omits some. The sample shows tens of thousands of clones, 75% of them seen only once. In this sample, this clone turned up once. Its antigen is unknown. The time point here: week 47, end of study. Every single dose of the vaccine, 300 ug of mutant IDH1 20-mer peptide, came with topical imiquimod. Eight vaccine doses were administered to patients at weeks 1, 3, 5, 7, 11, 15, 19 and 23. New WHO grade 3 or 4 IDH1-mutant, ATRX-lost astrocytomas were present in all donors.

This sequence originates from a man aged 35 to 55 with glioma. The sample in question was PBMCs, obtained from a glioma patient whose treatment included an IDH1 peptide vaccine. The rearrangement links TRBV15 to TRBJ2-3; 7 nucleotides match TRBD2. Here the CDR3 reads CATSRETGGGDTQYF. In nucleotides, the CDR3 is TGTGCCACCAGCAGAGAAACGGGAGGCGGAGATACGCAGTATTTT.